The entry below describes one T cell receptor (beta chain). This clonotype was recorded many times. It lacks a known antigen. There are no base qualities to consult, and no much larger clone falls within one base. The data stem from a study of T-cell memory formation after mild COVID-19 (dated by TCRdb to the early 2020s). As for the study more broadly: TCR sequence clusters from the two donors were largely donor specific. T-cell clones expanding and contracting after mild COVID-19 in two donors were tracked by longitudinal TCRalpha and TCRbeta repertoire sequencing. The cohort comprised two young, previously healthy adult volunteers, one female and one male.

There are 17 amino acids in the CDR3, from cysteine to phenylalanine inclusive. Only CDR3 DNA is held: 51 bases, read in frame from base 1. A distance of 18 bases separates the germline ends of V and J, which lose 4 bases and 2 bases respectively. Taken from the germline V gene, the CDR1 and CDR2 loops are SNHLY and FYNNEI. Ficoll-Paque density gradient centrifugation was used to isolate PBMCs. The research as a whole found: The study covered only a couple of mild cases, and larger cohorts including severe cases with pre-infection samples were considered necessary. The detection of some responding clones in pre-infection memory suggests that pre-existing cross-reactive memory T cells joined the SARS-CoV-2 response. SARS-CoV-2 specificity of the second-wave clones peaking on day 37 was not confirmed. Clones that contracted from day 15 to 85 showed balanced CD4/CD8 phenotypes, whereas a second wave of clones that expanded from day 15 to 37 leaned towards CD4+. Contracting CD4+ clones appeared mostly in the CM and EM memory subsets, whereas CD8+ clones were enriched in EMRA.

The reads were generated on an Illumina NovaSeq 6000. cDNA libraries for TCRalpha and TCRbeta were prepared by 5'RACE using constant-segment primers, with sample barcodes and unique molecular identifiers added. Trizol reagent was used to extract RNA from every sample. Library amplification was performed in two PCR steps, and a second sample barcode and Illumina TruSeq adapters were introduced in the second step. Libraries were sequenced on an Illumina NovaSeq with 2 x 150 bp paired-end reads. The original methods were these. With migec v1.2.7, reads were demultiplexed and then collapsed into UMI-guided consensus sequences. With mixcr v2.1.11, UMI consensuses were aligned to TRA and TRB V and J templates and assembled into clonotypes. Clonotypes were classified as expanded or contracted when called significant by both edgeR and NoisET, with noise models trained on biological replicates. For edgeR calls, the cutoffs were a false discovery rate-adjusted p below 0.01 and a log2 fold-change threshold of 1. As an exploratory analysis of dynamics, PCA with hierarchical clustering was applied to max-normalized trajectories of the 1000 most abundant clonotypes. Separately sequenced CD4+ and CD8+ repertoires were used to assign a CD4 or CD8 phenotype to each responding clone. The public reads were run again by TCRdb, first through fastp at Q25 and then through MiXCR, and only productive beta chains were kept. Each CDR3 protein gets just one entry, which takes the most common genes and DNA from the rows behind it. TCRdb's processing, not the authors' own work, is the source of the V and J calls. This sample lists about 430,000 distinct CDR3 sequences; roughly 26% were detected once. Around 9.5% of the sample comes from the top ten.

Recombination linked TRBV2 to TRBJ1-5; TRBD1 is a weak D gene call, 5 bases matching. This sequence originates from an adult woman who had mild COVID-19 (a few samples of this study predate the infection). The sample titles of this study are shuffled in the database, so cell type and time point are left out; the donor was told from shared clones. Sequences were obtained from PBMCs or a T cell subset sorted from them (not recorded which). CDR3 reads: CASSASPAGVRNQPQHF. The nucleotides read TGTGCCAGCAGTGCATCCCCTGCGGGGGTACGCAATCAGCCCCAGCATTTT.